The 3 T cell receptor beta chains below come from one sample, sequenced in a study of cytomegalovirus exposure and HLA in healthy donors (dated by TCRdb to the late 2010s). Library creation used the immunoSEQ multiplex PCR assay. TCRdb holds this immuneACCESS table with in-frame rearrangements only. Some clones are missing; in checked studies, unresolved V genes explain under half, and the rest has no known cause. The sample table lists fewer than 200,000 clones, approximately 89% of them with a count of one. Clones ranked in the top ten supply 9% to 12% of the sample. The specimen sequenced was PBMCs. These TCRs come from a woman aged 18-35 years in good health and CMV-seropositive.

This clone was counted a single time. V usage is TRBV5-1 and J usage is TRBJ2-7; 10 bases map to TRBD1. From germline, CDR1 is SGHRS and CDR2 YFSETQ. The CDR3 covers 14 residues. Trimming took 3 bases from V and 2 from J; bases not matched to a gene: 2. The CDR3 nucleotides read TGCGCCAGCAGCTCGGGACAGGGGACCTACGAGCAGTACTTC. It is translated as CASSSGQGTYEQYF.

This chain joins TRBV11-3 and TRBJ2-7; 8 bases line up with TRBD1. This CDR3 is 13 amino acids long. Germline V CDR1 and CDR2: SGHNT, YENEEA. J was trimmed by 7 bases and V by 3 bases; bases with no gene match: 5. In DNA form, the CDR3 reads TGTGCCAGCAGCTTTCAGGGGGCGCGGGAGCAGTACTTC. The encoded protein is CASSFQGAREQYF.

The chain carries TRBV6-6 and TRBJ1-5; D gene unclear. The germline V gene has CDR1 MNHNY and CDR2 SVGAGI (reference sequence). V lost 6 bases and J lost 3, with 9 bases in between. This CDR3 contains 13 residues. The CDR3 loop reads CASSLRLNQPQHF. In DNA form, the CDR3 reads TGTGCCAGCAGCTTACGACTCAATCAGCCCCAGCATTTT.